Each of the 8 T cell receptor beta chains below was sequenced from the same sample in a study of blood T cell repertoires in COVID-19. Clones were sequenced by immunoSEQ multiplex PCR, and TCRdb holds only the in-frame ones, with some missing. The data show 140,000 to 150,000 clones, with approximately 80% seen just once and approximately 6% held by the top ten. The sequenced sample was PBMCs or T cells enriched from blood (not recorded which). These receptors were obtained from a woman aged 45-65 years who had recovered from COVID-19.

The V and J genes are TRBV14 and TRBJ1-6, with 10 bases that match TRBD1. Germline V lookup: CDR1 SGHDN, CDR2 FVKESK. The V segment lost 4 bases and the J segment 3 bases; nucleotides outside the gene matches: 6. The length of the CDR3 is 17 residues. CDR3 region: CASSPDRGRFYNSPLHF. The CDR3 nucleotides read TGTGCCAGCAGCCCCGACAGGGGGCGCTTCTATAATTCACCCCTCCACTTT.

The rearrangement joins TRBV6-1 to TRBJ1-6; 7 nucleotides line up with TRBD1. V lost 4 bases, J lost 0 bases, and 0 bases stayed unmatched. CDR1 is MNHNS and CDR2 is SASEGT in the germline V gene. This CDR3 is built from 15 residues. DNA for the CDR3: TGTGCCAGCAGTGGACAGGGCTCCTATAATTCACCCCTCCACTTT. Translation gives CASSGQGSYNSPLHF.

The sample holds many counts of this clone. Other DNA sequences of this sample code for an identical CDR3. This rearrangement joins TRBV29-1 to TRBJ1-5, with 7 positions matching TRBD1. The ends lost 4 bases at V and 2 bases at J; junction bases unmatched: 5. CDR3 size: 14 residues. Germline V gene lookup returns CDR1 SQVTM and CDR2 ANQGSEA. CDR3 amino acids: CSVAGQDRNQPQHF. Written as DNA, the CDR3 is TGCAGCGTTGCAGGACAGGACCGCAATCAGCCCCAGCATTTT.

The chain employs TRBV28 and TRBJ1-3, with a tentative D call TRBD1 (5 bases). The CDR3 length is 15 residues. V was shortened by 10 bases and J by 2 bases, with 18 bases between the two germline ends. Germline V gene lookup returns CDR1 MDHEN and CDR2 SYDVKM. The CDR3 coding sequence is TGTGCCACCTTCCCCCCGACAGCTACTGGAAACACCATATATTTT. Protein: CATFPPTATGNTIYF. Full variable domain (missing parts from reference TRBV28 and TRBJ1-3): DVKVTQSSRYLVKRTGEKVFLECVQDMDHENMFWYRQDPGLGLRLIYFSYDVKMKEKGDIPEGYSVSREKKERFSLILESASTNQTSMYLCATFPPTATGNTIYFGEGSWLTVV.

V usage is TRBV12-3 or TRBV12-4 and J usage is TRBJ1-1; TRBD1 matches 7 bases. CDR3 length: 13 amino acids. V was pared by 6 bases and J by 5 bases, with 6 bases of the junction left unmatched. The CDR3 region has the DNA TGTGCCAGCAGCTCAGGGGGGAGGACTGAAGCTTTCTTT. Translated, it gives CASSSGGRTEAFF.

The chain is built from TRBV28 and TRBJ1-6; weak D call: TRBD1 (6 bases). Germline V gene lookup returns CDR1 MDHEN and CDR2 SYDVKM. Trimming removed 8 bases from V and 7 bases from J, with 12 bases in between. The CDR3 contains 13 residues. DNA of the CDR3: TGTGCCAGCTCAGGGGTGGAGAATTCACCCCTCCACTTT. Protein product: CASSGVENSPLHF.

This clone was seen more than once but under ten times. The chain couples TRBV5-1 to TRBJ1-2; 7 nucleotides agree with TRBD1. The CDR3 totals 15 residues. J gave up 7 bases and V 0 bases, and 9 bases lay outside the gene matches. The germline CDR1 and CDR2 sequences are SGHRS and YFSETQ. The CDR3 region is CASSLGDRLAAGYTF. The CDR3 DNA follows: TGCGCCAGCAGCTTGGGGGACAGACTCGCGGCTGGCTACACCTTC.

This clone has just one count. The chain links TRBV13 to TRBJ1-2, with TRBD1 matching 9 bases. The CDR3 is 16 amino acids. The trim removed 5 bases at V and 2 bases at J, leaving 9 bases unmatched. Germline lookup yields CDR1 PRHDT and CDR2 FYEKMQ (reference sequence). The CDR3 protein is CASSPLPGQGNYGYTF. The CDR3 region has the DNA TGTGCCAGCAGCCCACTCCCGGGACAGGGAAACTATGGCTACACCTTC. The full variable domain, in which reference TRBV13 and TRBJ1-2 provide the parts outside the CDR3, is AAGVIQSPRHLIKEKRETATLKCYPIPRHDTVYWYQQGPGQDPQFLISFYEKMQSDKGSIPDRFSAQQFSDYHSELNMSSLELGDSALYFCASSPLPGQGNYGYTFGSGTRLTVV.